What follows is one TCR beta chain and its context. Sequencing was performed with immunoSEQ multiplex PCR; in TCRdb, only in-frame clones are kept and a portion is missing. The table lists 300,000 to 400,000 clones, approximately 89% of them singletons. This entry comes from a study of blood T cell repertoires in COVID-19. Whole-study context: Spain, Italy and the United States supplied samples that represented acute and convalescent COVID-19. PBMCs, B-cell-depleted T cells, or T cells provided the cDNA or gDNA that made up the material.

After removal of 1 base from V and 5 bases from J, the junction contained 8 bases not matched to a gene. From germline, CDR1 is SGHRS and CDR2 YFSETQ. CDR3 size: 16 residues. The receptor comes from a woman aged 45 to 65 who had recovered from COVID-19. Material for sequencing was peripheral blood. The V and J genes are TRBV5-1 and TRBJ2-1, with 8 positions matching TRBD2. The CDR3 DNA reads TGCGCCAGCAGCTTGATACCGGGACTAGGAAACAATGAGCAGTTCTTC. Its translation is CASSLIPGLGNNEQFF.